A selection of T cell receptor beta chains follows, all from one sample in a study of CD8 T cells in ankylosing spondylitis. Each CDR3 protein is one row after TCRdb ran MiXCR on the 5' RACE reads. Of about 250,000 distinct CDR3 sequences detected, approximately 30% appear once; the ten largest clones hold 3.5% to 4.5%. The material sequenced was blood, either unsorted or a sorted T cell fraction (not recorded which). The receptors were gathered from a male donor with ankylosing spondylitis or in good health (not recorded which). Each CDR3 is given with its conserved first and last residue. D genes are given only for firm matches. Some rows have no size entry. The others give once, few or many, or a class for an expanded clone.

J gene | D gene | V gene | clone size | CDR3 protein | CDR3 DNA
TRBJ2-1 | TRBD2 | TRBV7-8 | - | CASSPPERGPYNEQFF | TGTGCCAGCAGCCCCCCGGAGCGGGGGCCATACAATGAGCAGTTCTTC
TRBJ1-2 | - | TRBV10-3 | - | CAISEGVDIGYTF | TGTGCCATCAGTGAGGGGGTAGATATTGGCTACACCTTC
TRBJ2-1 | - | TRBV4-1 | - | CASSPLWGLYNEQFF | TGCGCCAGCAGCCCCCTATGGGGCCTCTACAATGAGCAGTTCTTC
TRBJ2-1 | TRBD2 | TRBV29-1 | few | CSVEDLLWTSGSSYNEQFF | TGCAGCGTTGAAGATCTGCTGTGGACTAGCGGGTCTTCCTACAATGAGCAGTTCTTC
TRBJ1-1 | - | TRBV28 | - | CASSSPGHPAATEAFF | TGTGCCAGCAGTTCCCCGGGACACCCGGCGGCCACTGAAGCTTTCTTT
TRBJ2-3 | TRBD2 | TRBV4-1 | once | CASSQVLAGGSDTQYF | TGCGCCAGCAGCCAAGTCTTAGCGGGGGGATCAGATACGCAGTATTTT
TRBJ2-6 | - | TRBV5-1 | - | CASAGGASSGANVLTF | TGCGCCAGCGCTGGGGGGGCCAGCTCTGGGGCCAACGTCCTGACTTTC
TRBJ1-1 | - | TRBV20-1 | - | CSAEMENTEAFF | TGCAGTGCTGAGATGGAGAACACTGAAGCTTTCTTT
TRBJ1-5 | - | TRBV5-1 | - | CASSFFQPQHF | TGCGCCAGCAGCTTTTTTCAGCCCCAGCATTTT
TRBJ1-2 | - | TRBV5-5 | once | CASSSGRGNYGYTF | TGTGCCAGCAGCTCCGGACGGGGGAACTATGGCTACACCTTC
TRBJ2-3 | TRBD2 | TRBV7-2 | - | CASSPTGGGVADTQYF | TGTGCCAGCAGCCCAACAGGCGGGGGGGTGGCAGATACGCAGTATTTT
TRBJ2-1 | - | TRBV5-1 | few | CASSALDREGEQFF | TGCGCCAGCAGCGCCCTTGACAGGGAGGGTGAGCAGTTCTTC
TRBJ2-4 | - | TRBV6-1 | - | CASRSGARAKNIQYF | TGTGCCAGCAGGTCGGGGGCTAGGGCCAAAAACATTCAGTACTTC
TRBJ2-7 | TRBD1 | TRBV29-1 | few | CSTGTGDEQYF | TGCAGCACCGGGACAGGGGACGAGCAGTACTTC
TRBJ2-3 | - | TRBV4-1 | - | CASSQDSNTQYF | TGCGCCAGCAGCCAAGATAGTAATACGCAGTATTTT
TRBJ2-3 | TRBD2 | TRBV24-1 | few | CATSDPPGLAGKADTQYF | TGTGCCACCAGTGACCCTCCGGGACTAGCGGGGAAAGCAGATACGCAGTATTTT
TRBJ2-1 | - | TRBV5-6 | - | CASSINRDGNYNEQFF | TGTGCCAGCAGCATTAACCGGGACGGGAATTACAATGAGCAGTTCTTC
TRBJ1-4 | TRBD1 | TRBV5-1 | - | CASSPTRTGDEKLFF | TGCGCCAGCAGCCCCACGAGGACAGGGGACGAAAAACTGTTTTTT
TRBJ2-3 | - | TRBV12-3/TRBV12-4 | few | CASSPGLFADTQYF | TGTGCCAGCAGTCCGGGACTGTTTGCAGATACGCAGTATTTT
TRBJ2-2 | TRBD2 | TRBV20-1 | once | CSARDVGGDDGGELFF | TGCAGTGCTAGAGACGTCGGGGGGGACGACGGCGGGGAGCTGTTTTTT
TRBJ2-1 | - | TRBV12-3/TRBV12-4 | few | CASSFTGGPNEQFF | TGTGCCAGCAGTTTTACCGGGGGGCCCAATGAGCAGTTCTTC
TRBJ2-3 | - | TRBV5-1 | few | CASTGGAEAADTQYF | TGCGCCAGCACTGGGGGGGCCGAGGCGGCAGATACGCAGTATTTT
TRBJ2-7 | - | TRBV5-1 | - | CASTLVRGFNEQYF | TGCGCCAGCACCCTTGTAAGGGGTTTCAACGAGCAGTACTTC
TRBJ1-2 | - | TRBV5-1 | few | CASSLSGQSSYGYTF | TGCGCCAGCAGCTTGTCAGGACAGTCCTCCTATGGCTACACCTTC
TRBJ2-1 | TRBD2 | TRBV12-3/TRBV12-4 | - | CASSLVEVAGDEQFF | TGTGCCAGCAGTTTAGTCGAAGTGGCGGGGGATGAGCAGTTCTTC
TRBJ2-7 | - | TRBV12-3/TRBV12-4 | - | CASHPGGVGEQYF | TGTGCCAGCCACCCAGGCGGGGTGGGGGAGCAGTACTTC
TRBJ2-2 | - | TRBV10-3 | few | CAISDPNTGELFF | TGTGCCATCAGTGACCCTAACACCGGGGAGCTGTTTTTT
TRBJ2-3 | TRBD2 | TRBV29-1 | - | CSVEDPRGGRSTDTQYF | TGCAGCGTTGAAGATCCCCGGGGAGGGAGGAGCACAGATACGCAGTATTTT
TRBJ1-2 | TRBD1 | TRBV27 | once | CASSSRGNYGYTF | TGTGCCAGCAGTTCCAGGGGGAACTATGGCTACACCTTC
TRBJ2-1 | - | TRBV7-3 | - | CASSPTLVPYNEQFF | TGTGCCAGCAGCCCGACCTTGGTGCCCTACAATGAGCAGTTCTTC
TRBJ2-1 | TRBD2 | TRBV5-8 | few | CASSLVGDYAYNEQFF | TGTGCCAGCAGCTTGGTGGGGGACTACGCATACAATGAGCAGTTCTTC
TRBJ1-1 | - | TRBV5-1 | - | CASSTQTEAFF | TGCGCCAGCAGCACCCAAACTGAAGCTTTCTTT
TRBJ1-4 | - | TRBV25-1 | - | CASSERLGRIKKGEKLFF | TGTGCCAGCAGTGAAAGGTTGGGACGGATCAAAAAAGGGGAAAAACTGTTTTTT
TRBJ2-5 | TRBD2 | TRBV7-3 | - | CASSRGGGETQYF | TGTGCCAGCAGCCGGGGGGGCGGAGAGACCCAGTACTTC
TRBJ2-1 | TRBD2 | TRBV18 | - | CASSPTTSGGAGEQFF | TGTGCCAGCTCACCTACGACTAGCGGGGGGGCCGGTGAGCAGTTCTTC
TRBJ2-3 | - | TRBV12-3/TRBV12-4 | few | CASSRNTQYF | TGTGCCAGCAGCCGAAATACGCAGTATTTT
TRBJ1-2 | TRBD1 | TRBV7-2 | - | CASSQHGTGLGYTF | TGTGCCAGCAGCCAACATGGGACAGGCCTTGGCTACACCTTC
TRBJ1-2 | TRBD1 | TRBV27 | few | CASSHYQGASGYTF | TGTGCCAGCAGCCACTATCAGGGGGCTAGTGGCTACACCTTC
TRBJ1-4 | TRBD1 | TRBV20-1 | few | CSARSVAGGWSNEKLFF | TGCAGTGCTAGATCGGTGGCAGGGGGATGGTCTAATGAAAAACTGTTTTTT
TRBJ1-2 | - | TRBV7-9 | - | CASSLGTGAGYTF | TGTGCCAGCAGCTTAGGGACGGGGGCAGGCTACACCTTC